This TCR beta chain derives from a study of response to subunit inactivated influenza vaccine. In TCRdb, the RT-PCR reads were re-called with MiXCR into one record per CDR3 protein. The sample comprises over 150,000 distinct CDR3 sequences, roughly an eighth of which are singletons, and under 30% rests with the top ten. This clonotype was observed many times. Germline V gene lookup returns CDR1 LGHNA and CDR2 YNFKEQ. Trimming removed 0 bases at V and 2 bases at J, with 14 bases between. The CDR3 is made up of 16 amino acids. This receptor was taken from a man aged 45-65 years who received an inactivated influenza vaccine. V and J are TRBV4-2 and TRBJ2-7; tentatively, D is TRBD2 (5 bases). Sequenced material: CD8+ T cells sorted from PBMCs, taken around 5 days after vaccination. CDR3 coding DNA: TGTGCCAGCAGCCAAGATAGGGCTAGCTGGACCTACGAGCAGTACTTC. Translated: CASSQDRASWTYEQYF.